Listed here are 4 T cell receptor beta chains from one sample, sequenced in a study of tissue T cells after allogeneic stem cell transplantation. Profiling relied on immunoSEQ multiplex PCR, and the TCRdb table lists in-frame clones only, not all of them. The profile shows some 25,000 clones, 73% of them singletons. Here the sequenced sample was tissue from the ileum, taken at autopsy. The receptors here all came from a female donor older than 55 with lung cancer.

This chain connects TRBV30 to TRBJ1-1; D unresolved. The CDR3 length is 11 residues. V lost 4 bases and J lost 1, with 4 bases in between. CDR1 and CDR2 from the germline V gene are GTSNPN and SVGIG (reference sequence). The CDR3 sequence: CAWNRNTEAFF. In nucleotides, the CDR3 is TGTGCCTGGAACAGGAACACTGAAGCTTTCTTT. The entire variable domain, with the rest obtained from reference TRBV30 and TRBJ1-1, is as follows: SQTIHQWPATLVQPVGSPLSLECTVEGTSNPNLYWYRQAAGRGLQLLFYSVGIGQISSEVPQNLSASRPQDRQFILSSKKLLLSDSGFYLCAWNRNTEAFFGQGTRLTVV.

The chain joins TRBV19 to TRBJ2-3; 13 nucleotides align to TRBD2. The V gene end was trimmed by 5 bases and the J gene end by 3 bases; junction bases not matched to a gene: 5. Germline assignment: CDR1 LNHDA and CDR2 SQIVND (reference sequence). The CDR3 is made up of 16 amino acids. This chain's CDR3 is CASSLGTSGKTDTQYF. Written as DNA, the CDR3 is TGTGCCAGTAGTCTCGGGACTAGCGGGAAAACAGATACGCAGTATTTT.

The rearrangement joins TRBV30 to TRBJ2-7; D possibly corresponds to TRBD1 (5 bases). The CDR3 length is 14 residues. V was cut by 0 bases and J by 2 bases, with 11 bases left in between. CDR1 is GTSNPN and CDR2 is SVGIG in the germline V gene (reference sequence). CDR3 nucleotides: TGTGCCTGGAGTGTAAACGGCAGGGCCTACGAGCAGTACTTC. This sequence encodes CAWSVNGRAYEQYF.

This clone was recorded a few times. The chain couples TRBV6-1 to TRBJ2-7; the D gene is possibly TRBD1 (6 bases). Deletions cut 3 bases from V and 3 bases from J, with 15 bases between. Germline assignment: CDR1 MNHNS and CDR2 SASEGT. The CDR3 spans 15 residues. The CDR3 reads CASSETDRTFYEQYF. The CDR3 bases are TGTGCCAGCAGTGAGACGGACAGAACTTTCTACGAGCAGTACTTC.